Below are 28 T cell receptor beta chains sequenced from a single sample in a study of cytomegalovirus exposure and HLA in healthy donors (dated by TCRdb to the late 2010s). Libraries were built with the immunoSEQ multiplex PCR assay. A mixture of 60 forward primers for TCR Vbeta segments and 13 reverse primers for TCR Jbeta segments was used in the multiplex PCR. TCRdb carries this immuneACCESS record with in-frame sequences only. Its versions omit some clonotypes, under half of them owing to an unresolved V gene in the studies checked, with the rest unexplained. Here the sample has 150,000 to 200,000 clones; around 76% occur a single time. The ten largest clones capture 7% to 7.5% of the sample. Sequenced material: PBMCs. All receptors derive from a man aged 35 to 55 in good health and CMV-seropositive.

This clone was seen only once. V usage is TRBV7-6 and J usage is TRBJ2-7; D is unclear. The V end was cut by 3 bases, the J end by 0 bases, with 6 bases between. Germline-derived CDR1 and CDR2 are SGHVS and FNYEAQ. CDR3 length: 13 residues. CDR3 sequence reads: CASSFDNSYEQYF. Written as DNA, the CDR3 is TGTGCCAGCAGCTTCGACAACTCCTACGAGCAGTACTTC.

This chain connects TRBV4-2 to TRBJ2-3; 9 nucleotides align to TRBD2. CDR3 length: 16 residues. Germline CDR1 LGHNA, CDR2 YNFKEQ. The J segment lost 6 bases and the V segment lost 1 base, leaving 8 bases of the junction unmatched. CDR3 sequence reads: CASSQGSGGQTDTQYF. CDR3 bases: TGTGCCAGCAGCCAAGGCAGCGGGGGGCAAACCGATACGCAGTATTTT.

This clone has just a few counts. CDR3 nucleotides: TGTGCCAGCAGTTGGGACACCTACAATGAGCAGTTCTTC. Amino acid sequence: CASSWDTYNEQFF. J is TRBJ2-1 and V is TRBV6-5; D is perhaps TRBD1 (6 bases). Germline V lookup: CDR1 MNHEY, CDR2 SVGAGI. This CDR3 spans 13 amino acids. Between the trimmed V and J ends, which lost 4 bases and 2 bases, there was a span of 6 bases.

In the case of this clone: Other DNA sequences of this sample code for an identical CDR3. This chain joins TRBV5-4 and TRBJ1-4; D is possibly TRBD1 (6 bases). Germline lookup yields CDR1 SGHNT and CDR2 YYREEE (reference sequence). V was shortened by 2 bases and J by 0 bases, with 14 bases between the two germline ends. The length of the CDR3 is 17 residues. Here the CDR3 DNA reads TGTGCCAGCAGCTTAAGACAAGGGGGACCAACTAATGAAAAACTGTTTTTT. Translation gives CASSLRQGGPTNEKLFF. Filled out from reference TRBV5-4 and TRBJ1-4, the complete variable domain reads ETGVTQSPTHLIKTRGQQVTLRCSSQSGHNTVSWYQQALGQGPQFIFQYYREEENGRGNFPPRFSGLQFPNYSSELNVNALELDDSALYLCASSLRQGGPTNEKLFFGSGTQLSVL.

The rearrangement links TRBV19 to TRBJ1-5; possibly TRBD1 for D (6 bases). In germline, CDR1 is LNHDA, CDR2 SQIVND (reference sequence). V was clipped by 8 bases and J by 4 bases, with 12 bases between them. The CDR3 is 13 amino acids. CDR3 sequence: CASLGTLNQPQHF. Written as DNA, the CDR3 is TGTGCCAGTCTGGGGACACTGAATCAGCCCCAGCATTTT. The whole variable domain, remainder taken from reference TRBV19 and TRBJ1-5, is DGGITQSPKYLFRKEGQNVTLSCEQNLNHDAMYWYRQDPGQGLRLIYYSQIVNDFQKGDIAEGYSVSREKKESFPLTVTSAQKNPTAFYLCASLGTLNQPQHFGDGTRLSIL.

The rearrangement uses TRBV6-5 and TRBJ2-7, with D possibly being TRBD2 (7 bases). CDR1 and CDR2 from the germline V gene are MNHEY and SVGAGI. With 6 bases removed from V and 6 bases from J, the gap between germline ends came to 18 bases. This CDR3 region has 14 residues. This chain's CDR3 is CASRDSGGSGEQYF. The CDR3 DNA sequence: TGTGCCAGCAGGGACTCGGGGGGCTCGGGCGAGCAGTACTTC.

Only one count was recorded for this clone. The CDR3 nucleotides are TGTGCCAGCAGCTTATCGTGGGCAGGGGCCCTCTTCTCCTACGAGCAGTACTTC. Protein product: CASSLSWAGALFSYEQYF. The J gene is TRBJ2-7, the V gene TRBV7-2, with D possibly TRBD1 on 6 matching bases. V dropped 2 bases and J dropped 0 bases, with 20 bases sitting between them. CDR1 and CDR2 from the germline V gene are SGHTA and FQGNSA. CDR3 length: 18 amino acids.

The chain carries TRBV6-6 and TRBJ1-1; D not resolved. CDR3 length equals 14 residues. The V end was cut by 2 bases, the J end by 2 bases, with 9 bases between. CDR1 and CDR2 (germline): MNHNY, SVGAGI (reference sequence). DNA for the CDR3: TGTGCCAGCAGTTACGATGACACTAACACTGAAGCTTTCTTT. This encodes CASSYDDTNTEAFF.

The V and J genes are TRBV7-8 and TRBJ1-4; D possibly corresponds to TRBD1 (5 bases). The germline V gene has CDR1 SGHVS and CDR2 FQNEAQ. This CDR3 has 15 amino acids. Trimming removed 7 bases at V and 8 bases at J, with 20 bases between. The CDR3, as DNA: TGTGCCAGCAACTCCGGCTCAAGGGGTACAGAAAAACTGTTTTTT. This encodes CASNSGSRGTEKLFF.

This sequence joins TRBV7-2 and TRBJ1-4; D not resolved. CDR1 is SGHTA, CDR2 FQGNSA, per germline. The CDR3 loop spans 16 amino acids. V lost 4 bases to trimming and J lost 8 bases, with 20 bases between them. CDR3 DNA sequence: TGTGCCAGCAGCTCCACCCCCGGGAATCGGAGGGAAAAACTGTTTTTT. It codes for CASSSTPGNRREKLFF. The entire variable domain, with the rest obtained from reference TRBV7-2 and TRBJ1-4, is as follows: GAGVSQSPSNKVTEKGKDVELRCDPISGHTALYWYRQSLGQGLEFLIYFQGNSAPDKSGLPSDRFSAERTGGSVSTLTIQRTQQEDSAVYLCASSSTPGNRREKLFFGSGTQLSVL.

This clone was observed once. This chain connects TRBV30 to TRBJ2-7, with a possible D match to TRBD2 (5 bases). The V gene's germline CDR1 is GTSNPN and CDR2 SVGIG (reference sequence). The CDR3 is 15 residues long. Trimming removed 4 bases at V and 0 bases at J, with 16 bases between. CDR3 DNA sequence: TGTGCCTGGACCCTGAGGGTGGGGAGCTCCTACGAGCAGTACTTC. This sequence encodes CAWTLRVGSSYEQYF.

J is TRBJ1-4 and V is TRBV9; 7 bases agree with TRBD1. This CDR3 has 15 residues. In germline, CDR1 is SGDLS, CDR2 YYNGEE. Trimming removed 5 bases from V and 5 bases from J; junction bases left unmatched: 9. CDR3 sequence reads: CASSPFGTANEKLFF. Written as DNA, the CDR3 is TGTGCCAGCAGTCCCTTTGGGACAGCGAATGAAAAACTGTTTTTT.

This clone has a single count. For the CDR3, the DNA is TGCGCCAGCAGCCTGATTTCTATTATGAACACTGAAGCTTTCTTT. Translation: CASSLISIMNTEAFF. The rearrangement joins TRBV5-1 to TRBJ1-1, with unresolved D. The CDR3 covers 15 residues. Germline V gives CDR1 SGHRS, CDR2 YFSETQ. V was clipped by 4 bases and J by 0 bases, with 13 bases between them.

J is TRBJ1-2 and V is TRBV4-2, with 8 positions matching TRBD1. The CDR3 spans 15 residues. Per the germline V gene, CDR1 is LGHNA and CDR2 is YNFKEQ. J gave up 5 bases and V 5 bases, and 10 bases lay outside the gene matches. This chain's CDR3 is CASSASRDRQYGYTF. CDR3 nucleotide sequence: TGTGCCAGCAGCGCATCCCGGGACAGGCAATATGGCTACACCTTC.

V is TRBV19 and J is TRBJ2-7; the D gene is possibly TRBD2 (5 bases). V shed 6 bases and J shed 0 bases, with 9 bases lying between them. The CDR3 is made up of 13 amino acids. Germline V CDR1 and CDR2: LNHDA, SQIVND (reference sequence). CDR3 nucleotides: TGTGCCAGTAGCGGGGTGAGCTCCTACGAGCAGTACTTC. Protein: CASSGVSSYEQYF.

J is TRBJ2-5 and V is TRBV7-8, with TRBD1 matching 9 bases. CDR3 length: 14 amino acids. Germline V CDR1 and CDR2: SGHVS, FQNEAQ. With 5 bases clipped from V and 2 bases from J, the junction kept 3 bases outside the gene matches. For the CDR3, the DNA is TGTGCCAGCAGCCCGGGACAGGGACAAGAGACCCAGTACTTC. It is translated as CASSPGQGQETQYF. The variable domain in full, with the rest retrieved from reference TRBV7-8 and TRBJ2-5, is GAGVSQSPRYKVAKRGQDVALRCDPISGHVSLFWYQQALGQGPEFLTYFQNEAQLDKSGLPSDRFFAERPEGSVSTLKIQRTQQEDSAVYLCASSPGQGQETQYFGPGTRLLVL.

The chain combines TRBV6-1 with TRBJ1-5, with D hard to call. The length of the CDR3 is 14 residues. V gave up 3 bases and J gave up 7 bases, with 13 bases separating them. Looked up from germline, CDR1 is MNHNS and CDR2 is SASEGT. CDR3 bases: TGTGCCAGCAGTGATCAACCCGGAGGCCAGCCCCAGCATTTT. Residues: CASSDQPGGQPQHF.

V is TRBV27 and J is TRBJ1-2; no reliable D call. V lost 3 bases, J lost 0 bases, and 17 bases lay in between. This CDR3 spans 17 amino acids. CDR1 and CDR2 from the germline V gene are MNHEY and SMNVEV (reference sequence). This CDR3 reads CASSFLPPGSTNYGYTF. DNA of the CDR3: TGTGCCAGCAGTTTTCTCCCTCCGGGAAGTACTAACTATGGCTACACCTTC.

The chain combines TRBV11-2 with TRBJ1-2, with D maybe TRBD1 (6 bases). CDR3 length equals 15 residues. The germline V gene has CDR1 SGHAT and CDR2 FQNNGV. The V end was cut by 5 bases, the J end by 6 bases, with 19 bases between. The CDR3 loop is CASSNPRGGRDGYTF. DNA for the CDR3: TGTGCCAGCAGCAACCCCCGGGGGGGGCGGGATGGCTACACCTTC.

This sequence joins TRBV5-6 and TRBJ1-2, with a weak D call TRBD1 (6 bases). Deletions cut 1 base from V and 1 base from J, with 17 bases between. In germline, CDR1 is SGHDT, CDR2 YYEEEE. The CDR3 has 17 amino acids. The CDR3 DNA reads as TGTGCCAGCAGCTTGCGGACTTACAGGGCTGGTAACTATGGCTACACCTTC. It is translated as CASSLRTYRAGNYGYTF.

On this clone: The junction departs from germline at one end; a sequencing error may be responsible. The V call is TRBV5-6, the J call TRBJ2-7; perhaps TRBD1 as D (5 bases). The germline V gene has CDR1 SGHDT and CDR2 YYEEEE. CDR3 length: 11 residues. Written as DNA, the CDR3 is TGTGCCAGCAACTTGGGGCTCGAGCAGTACTTC. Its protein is CASNLGLEQYF.

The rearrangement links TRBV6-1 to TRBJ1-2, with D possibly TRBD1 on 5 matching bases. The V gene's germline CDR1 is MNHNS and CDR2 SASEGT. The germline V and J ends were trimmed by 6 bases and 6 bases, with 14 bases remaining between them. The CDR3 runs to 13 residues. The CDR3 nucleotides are TGTGCCAGCAGGCCGCGGGGCAATAATGGCTACACCTTC. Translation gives CASRPRGNNGYTF.

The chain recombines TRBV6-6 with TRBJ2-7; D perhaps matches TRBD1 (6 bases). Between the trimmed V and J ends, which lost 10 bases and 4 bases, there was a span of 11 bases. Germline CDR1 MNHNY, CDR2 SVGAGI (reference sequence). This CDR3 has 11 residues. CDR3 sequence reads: CAISQGYEQYF. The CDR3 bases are TGTGCCATCTCACAGGGTTACGAGCAGTACTTC.

The chain's CDR3 is CASSPSGGPDTQYF. CDR3 nucleotides: TGTGCCAGCAGCCCATCGGGGGGGCCGGATACGCAGTATTTT. The chain is built from TRBV9 and TRBJ2-3; 8 bases are shared with TRBD2. V shed 4 bases and J 6 bases; nucleotides not matched to a gene: 7. CDR1 is SGDLS, CDR2 YYNGEE, per germline. CDR3 length equals 14 residues.

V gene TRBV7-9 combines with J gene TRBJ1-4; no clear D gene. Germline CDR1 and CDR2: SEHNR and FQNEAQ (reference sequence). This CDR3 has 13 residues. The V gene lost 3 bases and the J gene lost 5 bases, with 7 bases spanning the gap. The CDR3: CASSFKENEKLFF. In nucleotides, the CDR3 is TGTGCCAGCAGCTTTAAGGAGAATGAAAAACTGTTTTTT. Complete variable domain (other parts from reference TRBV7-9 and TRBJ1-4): DTGVSQNPRHKITKRGQNVTFRCDPISEHNRLYWYRQTLGQGPEFLTYFQNEAQLEKSRLLSDRFSAERPKGSFSTLEIQRTEQGDSAMYLCASSFKENEKLFFGSGTQLSVL.

CDR3 protein: CASRPDRGNSPLHF. The CDR3 region has the DNA TGTGCCAGCAGACCTGACAGGGGTAATTCACCCCTCCACTTT. The gene calls are TRBV6-5 and TRBJ1-6; 8 nucleotides match TRBD1. This CDR3 spans 14 amino acids. J was trimmed by 6 bases and V by 6 bases; bases with no gene match: 4. Germline values: CDR1 MNHEY, CDR2 SVGAGI.

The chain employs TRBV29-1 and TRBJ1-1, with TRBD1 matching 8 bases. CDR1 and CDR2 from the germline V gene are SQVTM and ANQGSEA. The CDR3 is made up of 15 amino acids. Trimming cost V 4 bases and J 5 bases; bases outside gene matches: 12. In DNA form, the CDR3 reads TGCAGCGTTGTGGGGACAGGAGTAATTGGGACTGAAGCTTTCTTT. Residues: CSVVGTGVIGTEAFF.

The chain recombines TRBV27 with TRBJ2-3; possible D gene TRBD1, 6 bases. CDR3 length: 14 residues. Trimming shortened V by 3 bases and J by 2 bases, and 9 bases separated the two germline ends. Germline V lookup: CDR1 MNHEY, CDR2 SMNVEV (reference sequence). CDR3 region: CASSFRGFTDTQYF. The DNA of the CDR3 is TGTGCCAGCAGTTTTAGGGGGTTCACAGATACGCAGTATTTT.